The 20 T cell receptor beta chains below were found in one sample sequenced in a study of T cell repertoires in cytomegalovirus infection. MiXCR, applied by TCRdb to the reads, yields one record per CDR3 protein. The sample has hundreds of thousands of distinct CDR3 sequences, roughly 15% seen once. Sequenced: PBMCs. The receptors were sampled from a human donor in good health (CMV status not recorded). Some clones in this sample may be carry-over from other donors' samples.

In its sample, this clonotype was seen a few times. J is TRBJ1-2 and V is TRBV5-1; D gene unclear. The ends were cut back, 0 bases at V and 7 bases at J, with 13 bases in the middle. The CDR3 is made up of 14 amino acids. From germline, CDR1 is SGHRS and CDR2 YFSETQ. The CDR3 sequence is CASSLDSGPSGYTF. CDR3 DNA: TGCGCCAGCAGCTTGGACTCCGGGCCCAGTGGCTACACCTTC.

This clonotype was observed a handful of times. This chain links TRBV20-1 with TRBJ1-6; possibly TRBD1 for D (6 bases). This CDR3 is built from 15 residues. The V gene lost 3 bases and the J gene lost 5 bases, with 14 bases spanning the gap. Germline V gene sequence: CDR1 DFQATT, CDR2 SNEGSKA (reference sequence). The CDR3 sequence: CSASLGGKNNSPLHF. The CDR3 coding sequence is TGCAGTGCTAGCCTGGGGGGCAAGAATAATTCACCCCTCCACTTT.

The chain couples TRBV2 to TRBJ1-5; TRBD1 aligns across 7 bases. The CDR3 sequence is 14 residues long. The junction had 3 bases not matched to a gene; V was cut back by 4 bases and J by 3 bases. CDR1 is SNHLY and CDR2 is FYNNEI in the germline V gene. CDR3 in DNA: TGTGCCAGCAGTGCGGGACAGTACAATCAGCCCCAGCATTTT. Its protein is CASSAGQYNQPQHF.

This clonotype was counted only a few times. V gene TRBV10-3 combines with J gene TRBJ2-5, with 7 bases fitting TRBD2. J was trimmed by 3 bases and V by 6 bases; bases with no gene match: 4. Germline CDR1 is ENHRY and CDR2 is SYGVKD. The CDR3 contains 13 residues. The CDR3 reads CAISFAGEETQYF. The CDR3 nucleotides read TGTGCCATCAGCTTTGCGGGGGAAGAGACCCAGTACTTC.

This clonotype is a singleton in its sample. V is TRBV7-9 and J is TRBJ1-1; unclear D gene. The ends were cut back, 5 bases at V and 7 bases at J, with 26 bases in the middle. The V gene's germline CDR1 is SEHNR and CDR2 FQNEAQ (reference sequence). The CDR3 spans 17 residues. In DNA, the CDR3 is TGTGCCAGCAGCCCAAAGCCCAAGGAAGGGCTGGGAGGTGAAGCTTTCTTT. Protein: CASSPKPKEGLGGEAFF.

In its sample, this clonotype was seen many times. J is TRBJ2-1 and V is TRBV6-1, with 11 bases that match TRBD2. The germline CDR1 and CDR2 sequences are MNHNS and SASEGT. The CDR3 has 15 residues. The V and J ends lost 3 bases and 4 bases, in that order; junction bases with no gene match: 2. Written as DNA, the CDR3 is TGTGCCAGCAGTGATGGGACTAGCGGATACAATGAGCAGTTCTTC. Protein: CASSDGTSGYNEQFF.

This clonotype was counted ten times or more. J is TRBJ2-3 and V is TRBV7-2; the match to TRBD1 covers 10 bases. Germline values: CDR1 SGHTA, CDR2 FQGNSA. J gave up 7 bases and V 5 bases, and 6 bases lay outside the gene matches. The CDR3 is made up of 14 amino acids. The CDR3 protein is CASSQDRGRHTQYF. The CDR3 nucleotides are TGTGCCAGCAGCCAGGACAGGGGGAGACATACGCAGTATTTT.

The rearrangement uses TRBV20-1 and TRBJ1-2; D gene unclear. V dropped 3 bases and J dropped 2 bases, with 13 bases sitting between them. Germline CDR1 and CDR2: DFQATT and SNEGSKA (reference sequence). The CDR3 covers 14 residues. CDR3 loop: CSARANLGNYGYTF. The CDR3 DNA is TGCAGTGCTAGGGCCAATTTAGGGAACTATGGCTACACCTTC.

This clonotype was observed at least ten times. The chain has TRBV11-2 and TRBJ1-4; 8 nucleotides match TRBD1. This CDR3 contains 14 residues. Trimming took 5 bases from V and 10 from J; bases not matched to a gene: 9. The germline gives CDR1 SGHAT, CDR2 FQNNGV. The DNA for the CDR3 is TGTGCCAGCAGCCGCGGACAGGGAACAGCAAAACTGTTTTTT. It is translated as CASSRGQGTAKLFF.

The chain combines TRBV12-3 or TRBV12-4 with TRBJ1-2; 8 bases agree with TRBD1. This CDR3 has 14 residues. The V and J ends lost 5 bases and 4 bases, in that order; junction bases with no gene match: 6. The CDR3 nucleotides are TGTGCCAGCAGTGTACCGGACAGGGTCTATGGCTACACCTTC. The encoded protein is CASSVPDRVYGYTF.

The gene calls are TRBV12-3 or TRBV12-4 and TRBJ1-1; no firm D call. The CDR3 is 14 residues long. V gave up 5 bases and J gave up 0 bases, with 10 bases separating them. CDR3 sequence (DNA): TGTGCCAGCAGTCCCTTGGCAGTGAACACTGAAGCTTTCTTT. Protein product: CASSPLAVNTEAFF.

The sample holds many counts of this clonotype. The V call is TRBV7-9, the J call TRBJ1-1; D ambiguous. CDR1 SEHNR and CDR2 FQNEAQ come from the germline V gene (reference sequence). The V end was cut by 1 base, the J end by 3 bases, with 15 bases between. CDR3 length: 16 residues. The CDR3 loop is CASSLGRRTGDTEAFF. The CDR3 DNA follows: TGTGCCAGCAGCTTAGGTCGAAGGACCGGCGACACTGAAGCTTTCTTT.

This clonotype was picked up many times. The chain couples TRBV7-2 to TRBJ2-1; the D call may be TRBD1 or TRBD2 (6 bases each). Trimming pared 3 bases from V and 7 bases from J, leaving 16 bases between. The CDR3 covers 15 residues. From germline, CDR1 is SGHTA and CDR2 FQGNSA. The CDR3 region has the DNA TGTGCCAGCAGCTTGTGGAGGGGGGTATCAAATGAGCAGTTCTTC. Its protein product is CASSLWRGVSNEQFF.

The chain uses TRBV2 and TRBJ1-1, with D tentatively TRBD1 (5 bases). CDR1 is SNHLY, CDR2 FYNNEI, per germline. Trimming took 8 bases from V and 0 from J, leaving 10 bases between them. This CDR3 spans 13 amino acids. CDR3 loop: CASQAGLNTEAFF. The CDR3 nucleotides read TGTGCCAGCCAAGCAGGGTTGAACACTGAAGCTTTCTTT.

This clonotype was counted a few times. The gene calls are TRBV6-2 or TRBV6-3 and TRBJ2-5; 7 positions agree with TRBD2. The germline gives CDR1 MNHEY, CDR2 SVGEGT. Trimming took 11 bases from V and 2 from J; bases not matched to a gene: 14. The CDR3 spans 15 residues. The CDR3 loop is CAVNGAGTLQETQYF. CDR3 bases: TGTGCCGTTAATGGAGCGGGGACCCTACAAGAGACCCAGTACTTC.

This clonotype was counted many times. The chain has TRBV5-4 and TRBJ2-5; 7 bases fit TRBD1. V was pared by 3 bases and J by 0 bases, with 2 bases of the junction left unmatched. From germline, CDR1 is SGHNT and CDR2 YYREEE (reference sequence). The CDR3 runs 14 residues. The CDR3 DNA follows: TGTGCCAGCAGCTCGGGACAGTACCAAGAGACCCAGTACTTC. Protein: CASSSGQYQETQYF.

The chain employs TRBV9 and TRBJ2-1, with 9 bases aligning to TRBD2. There are 15 residues in the CDR3. V was clipped by 2 bases and J by 7 bases; unmatched bases: 7. In germline, CDR1 is SGDLS, CDR2 YYNGEE. The CDR3 sequence is CASSVSGGNFNEQFF. The CDR3 DNA reads TGTGCCAGCAGCGTCAGCGGGGGGAATTTTAATGAGCAGTTCTTC.

The genes are TRBV3-1 and TRBJ2-2; perhaps TRBD1 as D (5 bases). This CDR3 has 18 residues. Trimming left V 2 bases short and J 4 bases short, with 20 bases between. Looked up from germline, CDR1 is LGHDT and CDR2 is YNNKEL (reference sequence). The DNA of the CDR3 is TGTGCCAGCAGCCAATCCCCGCTAGGGGCTAGTGGCACCGGGGAGCTGTTTTTT. This codes for CASSQSPLGASGTGELFF.

This clonotype was seen repeatedly, ten times or more. The chain is built from TRBV7-2 and TRBJ2-7; no clear D gene. The V end lost 1 base, the J end lost 0 bases, and 10 bases lay between the germline ends. The CDR3 runs to 15 residues. Looked up from germline, CDR1 is SGHTA and CDR2 is FQGNSA. Written as DNA, the CDR3 is TGTGCCAGCAGCTTAGAGGGCGGCCCCTCCTACGAGCAGTACTTC. Residues: CASSLEGGPSYEQYF.

The V call is TRBV28, the J call TRBJ1-5, with 8 bases matching TRBD1. In germline, CDR1 is MDHEN, CDR2 SYDVKM. The V gene end was trimmed by 5 bases and the J gene end by 2 bases; junction bases not matched to a gene: 14. The CDR3 spans 18 residues. This CDR3 reads CASSLDREVTLRNQPQHF. CDR3 DNA sequence: TGTGCCAGCAGTCTGGACAGGGAGGTGACTCTTCGCAATCAGCCCCAGCATTTT.